This T cell receptor (beta chain) was recorded in a study of T cell repertoires in Merkel cell carcinoma (dated by TCRdb to between 2019 and 2020). With regard to the full study: Patients who had received intralesional immunotherapy or systemic immune checkpoint blockade prior to the biopsy were excluded. The MCPyV-specific clonotypes were initially defined from expanded tumor-infiltrating lymphocytes through tetramer sorting, cloning and paired TCR sequencing. A diagnosis of MCPyV-positive Merkel cell carcinoma and successful in vitro expansion of tumor-infiltrating lymphocytes were required for inclusion.

Deletion took 10 bases off V and 7 bases off J, with a span of 20 bases between the germline ends. The CDR3 goes from the cysteine to the phenylalanine over 13 residues. The entry retains the CDR3 DNA only, 39 bases that are in frame from base 1. Via the germline V gene, CDR1 is ENHRY and CDR2 SYGVKD. As regards this clone: There is no known antigen for this receptor. Base quality data are lacking; no much larger clone is found one base away.

The immunoSEQ assay was used for TRB CDR3 sequencing and data processing of tumor genomic DNA. The clones in this table, taken by TCRdb from immuneACCESS, are in-frame only. Not every clone is retained; where verified, under half of the shortfall comes from an unresolved V gene, and the cause of the rest is unknown. Within this sample are roughly 14,000 clones, with 76% of them counted one time only. The ten largest clones represent roughly 18% of the sample. Every study subject tested positive for serum antibodies to T-antigen and had biopsy-confirmed Merkel cell carcinoma that was MCPyV-positive. About six adjacent 10-micron frozen tumor sections were used for genomic DNA extraction without cell sorting or culture. Roughly 5 x 5 x 5 mm of tumor biopsy tissue was frozen in optimal cutting temperature compound. In the frozen biopsy, scout sections stained with hematoxylin and eosin confirmed abundant Merkel cell carcinoma and infiltrating cells.

Here is what the overall study found, with its caveats: Normal tissue biopsies were not studied.

Recombination joined TRBV10-3 with TRBJ2-7; the D segment could be TRBD1, given 5 matching bases. The specimen sequenced was tumor tissue. This TCR was recovered from an adult with Merkel cell carcinoma. The DNA sequence is given as TGTGCCACCAAAGGGGCCCAGGGTTCAGAGCAGTACTTC. Its coded protein is CATKGAQGSEQYF.